This T cell receptor (beta chain) appears in the sequencing data of a study of T cells expressing NK-cell markers. TCRdb re-called the 5' RACE reads; every CDR3 protein appears as one record, without DNA. The sample data list over 350,000 distinct CDR3 sequences. Germline V gene lookup returns CDR1 SGHRS and CDR2 YFSETQ. The CDR3 sequence is 13 residues long. The specimen sequenced was blood T cells: a sorted CD56 or NKG2C T cell subset, CD4+ or CD8+ T cells, or bulk PBMC T cells (not recorded which). The V gene is TRBV5-1, the J gene TRBJ2-5; TCRdb's D call, TRBD1, is unchecked because there is no DNA. The receptor's source is a woman aged 45 to 65 in good health. The CDR3 protein is CASSLWPPETQYF.